These 9 T cell receptor beta chains came from one sample sequenced in a study of response to subunit inactivated influenza vaccine. TCRdb re-analysed the RT-PCR reads in MiXCR, keeping a single row per CDR3 protein. This table holds more than 450,000 distinct CDR3 sequences, 7.6% found once. Sample: PBMCs from blood, taken around 25 months after vaccination. Every receptor here comes from a man between 50 and 69 years old who received an inactivated influenza vaccine.

The CDR3 DNA reads TGTGCCAGTAGTACCCGACTAGCGGGGGGGCCAGATACGCAGTATTTT. Residues: CASSTRLAGGPDTQYF. The genes are TRBV19 and TRBJ2-3, with 14 bases identical to TRBD2. V lost 4 bases to trimming and J lost 4 bases; unmatched junction nucleotides: 4. Germline assignment: CDR1 LNHDA and CDR2 SQIVND (reference sequence). The length of the CDR3 is 16 residues.

This clonotype has just a few counts. The rearrangement uses TRBV5-1 and TRBJ2-2; the match to TRBD2 covers 7 bases. In germline, CDR1 is SGHRS, CDR2 YFSETQ. V was pared by 0 bases and J by 2 bases, with 7 bases of the junction left unmatched. This CDR3 region has 17 residues. The CDR3 region is CASSLAGLGFNTGELFF. CDR3 DNA sequence: TGCGCCAGCAGCTTGGCCGGACTAGGGTTTAACACCGGGGAGCTGTTTTTT.

This clonotype was counted at least ten times. The gene calls are TRBV7-2 and TRBJ1-1; possible D gene TRBD1, 5 bases. CDR3 length: 13 amino acids. Germline assignment: CDR1 SGHTA and CDR2 FQGNSA. Trimming removed 0 bases from V and 6 bases from J, with 8 bases in between. The CDR3 loop reads CASSLAGGAEAFF. CDR3 DNA: TGTGCCAGCAGCTTAGCGGGGGGGGCTGAAGCTTTCTTT.

This clonotype was counted ten times or more. The gene calls are TRBV4-1 and TRBJ2-3, with TRBD2 identical over 10 bases. Per the germline V gene, CDR1 is MGHRA and CDR2 is YSYEKL. This CDR3 region has 14 residues. Germline trimming cut 3 bases from V and 12 bases from J; bases unmatched to any gene: 9. The CDR3 loop reads CASSHAPTSGAQYF. DNA for the CDR3: TGCGCCAGCAGCCATGCCCCAACTAGCGGGGCCCAGTATTTT.

The table lists this clonotype with a few counts. The chain combines TRBV7-2 with TRBJ2-5; no firm D call. V lost 5 bases, J lost 2 bases, and 12 bases lay in between. This CDR3 contains 14 residues. The V gene's germline CDR1 is SGHTA and CDR2 FQGNSA. CDR3 sequence: CASSRDGVQETQYF. CDR3 DNA: TGTGCCAGCAGCCGAGACGGCGTACAAGAGACCCAGTACTTC. Supplemented by reference TRBV7-2 and TRBJ2-5, the full variable domain reads GAGVSQSPSNKVTEKGKDVELRCDPISGHTALYWYRQSLGQGLEFLIYFQGNSAPDKSGLPSDRFSAERTGGSVSTLTIQRTQQEDSAVYLCASSRDGVQETQYFGPGTRLLVL.

This clonotype came up a few times. V is TRBV20-1 and J is TRBJ2-7, with 9 bases matching TRBD2. After removal of 3 bases from V and 2 bases from J, the junction contained 5 bases not matched to a gene. This CDR3 has 14 amino acids. Germline CDR1 reads DFQATT; CDR2 reads SNEGSKA (reference sequence). The CDR3 reads CSASMTSGTYEQYF. CDR3 DNA sequence: TGCAGTGCTAGCATGACTAGCGGTACCTACGAGCAGTACTTC.

This chain uses TRBV18 with TRBJ2-1, with 10 bases aligning to TRBD2. Germline V gene data show CDR1 as KGHSH and CDR2 as LQKENI. This CDR3 region has 16 residues. J lost 10 bases, V lost 3 bases, and 12 bases had no gene match. CDR3 coding DNA: TGTGCCAGCTCACCCCCCGGGGTAGCGGGAGGCCGGGAGCAGTTCTTC. Translated: CASSPPGVAGGREQFF.

A few counts support this clonotype. V is TRBV6-5 and J is TRBJ1-1; D uncertain. V was trimmed by 3 bases and J by 4 bases, leaving 12 bases between them. Germline-derived CDR1 and CDR2 are MNHEY and SVGAGI. The CDR3 loop spans 14 amino acids. For the CDR3, the DNA is TGTGCCAGCAGTTATTCTCCTACCAGCACTGAAGCTTTCTTT. Its translation is CASSYSPTSTEAFF.

This clonotype was seen many times. This chain uses TRBV10-3 with TRBJ2-7; D perhaps matches TRBD1 (5 bases). Trimming took off 5 bases at V and 0 bases at J, with 14 bases between the two ends. From germline, CDR1 is ENHRY and CDR2 SYGVKD. This CDR3 has 15 amino acids. CDR3: CAISRGSDYSYEQYF. The CDR3 DNA is TGTGCCATCAGTAGGGGCTCTGATTACTCCTACGAGCAGTACTTC.